This TCR beta chain appears in the sequencing data of a study of cytomegalovirus exposure and HLA in healthy donors. The PCR made use of 60 Vbeta and 13 Jbeta primers. Data came from immunoSEQ multiplex PCR; TCRdb stores just in-frame clones and leaves some out. The data show under 200,000 clones, with 65% to 90% seen just once and roughly 0.32% held by the top ten. This clone was seen more than once but under ten times. Germline V gene lookup returns CDR1 SGHNT and CDR2 YENEEA. Trimming cost V 1 base and J 2 bases; bases outside gene matches: 4. The CDR3 loop spans 16 amino acids. The chain uses TRBV11-3 and TRBJ2-3; TRBD1 aligns across 9 bases. Sequenced material: PBMCs. The clonotype originates from a woman aged 30 to 39 in good health and CMV-seronegative. CDR3: CASSLGLQGATDTQYF. The CDR3 region has the DNA TGTGCCAGCAGCTTAGGACTACAGGGGGCCACAGATACGCAGTATTTT.